This T cell receptor beta chain was sequenced during a study of human T cells and chemical hapten exposure (dated by TCRdb to the early 2020s). Notes on the research overall: For sensitization, 2% DPC in acetone was applied to a 2 cm by 2 cm area of upper inner arm skin. Throughout the roughly 23-week study period, patients were also given weekly therapeutic DPC doses on the scalp. Patch tests used Finn chambers with 0.01% DPC on the upper back, scored after 6 days by International Contact Dermatitis Research Group standards. Most of the patients in the cohort were female, and the cohort covered alopecia areata with under or over 50% scalp involvement, alopecia totalis and alopecia universalis. Libraries were combined into a pool for sequencing, and differences in TCR yield between samples came mainly from small differences in library volumes within the pool. Peripheral blood TCR repertoire changes were tracked in vivo in alopecia patients during primary and secondary sensitization to the hapten diphenylcyclopropenone (DPC). Blood samples were taken from patients before sensitization (week 0) and then at 2, 6 and about 24 weeks after DPC sensitization. For TCR sequencing, blood came from 25 to 30 alopecia patients at anywhere from one to four time points (pre-sensitization, 2, 6 and 24 weeks). The paper's findings and limits, for the study overall: Significantly more large CDR3 similarity clusters were formed by expanded TCRs than by pre-sensitization or healthy control sets, consistent with antigen-driven responses. After repeated subsampling, the strength of the expansion versus patch-test correlation and the threshold at which it became significant changed. Patch test score was positively correlated with the number of PT1 expanded TCRs, with significance at thresholds 8, 16 and 32 but not at 4. No change with DPC sensitization was found in the number of TCRs above 1 in 1000 frequency, and no evidence of global repertoire structure alterations was found. All patients had alopecia, a presumed autoimmune disease, so their immune response might differ from that of healthy individuals.

The CDR3 starts with the cysteine, ends with the phenylalanine, and has 14 residues. Left in the record is the CDR3 DNA by itself, 42 bases read in frame from the first base. V lost 6 bases and J lost 3 bases, and the count of bases not matched to a germline gene is 5. The germline V gene yields SQVTM for CDR1 and ANQGSEA for CDR2. The time point label on this specimen signifies: patch test 2, 6 weeks after DPC sensitization. In the paper's terms, the treatment or condition label means: therapeutic diphenylcyclopropenone sensitization with weekly scalp DPC. At each patch-test visit, blood was drawn before the patch test was applied. Eligible patients were aged 18 to 70, diagnosed with alopecia, deemed suitable for DPC therapy, and excluded if pregnant. Total RNA was extracted from unfractionated whole blood that had been collected in Tempus Blood RNA tubes. The receptor library was made with RACE. Sequencing took place on a NextSeq 500. Library preparation attached unique molecular identifiers to individual cDNA molecules for quantitative, reproducible TCR counting. Each blood RNA sample was used to sequence both TCR alpha and TCR beta chains. In the paper's pipeline: Samples had a median of approximately 93,000 TCRs, with a range from about 23,224 to 750,000. V, J and CDR3 annotation of the TCR reads was carried out using the Decombinator software suite. To make PS versus PT1 abundance plots, every sample was subsampled to the same number of TCRs (28,000). TCRs were defined as expanded if absent before sensitization and observed at least eight times at the 2-week time point. TCRdb trimmed the raw reads at Q25, called clones with MiXCR and kept productive beta chains. CDR3 protein sequences are deduplicated, and each keeps its most common genes and DNA. V and J calls and clone size were set by TCRdb, not the authors. Counted in this sample were roughly 84,000 distinct CDR3 sequences; 10% of them appeared once. Less than 6.5% of the sample is taken by the ten largest.

Only a few counts were recorded for this clonotype. Its antigen is currently not known. The input lacks base qualities; no much larger clone sits a single base away. This material consisted of whole blood, taken in connection with sensitization to the hapten diphenylcyclopropenone (DPC). This clonotype was sampled from a woman in her forties or fifties with alopecia areata. Some clones in this sample may be carry-over from other donors' samples. This receptor chain uses TRBV29-1 and TRBJ2-7, and 13 bases in between align with TRBD2. In nucleotide form, the sequence is TGCAGCGTCGAGGGACTAGCGGGGAACTACGAGCAGTACTTC. This yields the protein CSVEGLAGNYEQYF.